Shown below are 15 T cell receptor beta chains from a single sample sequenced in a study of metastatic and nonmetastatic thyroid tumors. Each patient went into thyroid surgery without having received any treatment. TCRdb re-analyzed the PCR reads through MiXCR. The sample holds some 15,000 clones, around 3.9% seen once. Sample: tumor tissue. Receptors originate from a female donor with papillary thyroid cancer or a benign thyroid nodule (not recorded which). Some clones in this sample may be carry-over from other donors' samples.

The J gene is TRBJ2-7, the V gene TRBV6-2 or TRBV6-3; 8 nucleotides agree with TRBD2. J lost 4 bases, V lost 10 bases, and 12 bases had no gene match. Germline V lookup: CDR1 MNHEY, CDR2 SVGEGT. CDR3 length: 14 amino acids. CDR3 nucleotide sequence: TGTGCCATCGCCGGGAGGGCCAGTTCGTACGAGCAGTACTTC. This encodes CAIAGRASSYEQYF.

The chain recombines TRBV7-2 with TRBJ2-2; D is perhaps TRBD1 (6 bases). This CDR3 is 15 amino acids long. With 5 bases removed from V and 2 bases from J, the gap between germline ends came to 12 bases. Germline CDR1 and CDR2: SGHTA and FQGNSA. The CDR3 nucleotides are TGTGCCAGCAGCACAGACAGGTACAACACCGGGGAGCTGTTTTTT. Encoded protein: CASSTDRYNTGELFF.

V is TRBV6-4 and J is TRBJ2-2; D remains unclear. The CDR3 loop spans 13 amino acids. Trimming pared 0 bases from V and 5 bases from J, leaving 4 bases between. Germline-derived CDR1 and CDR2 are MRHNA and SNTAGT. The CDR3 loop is CASSDSETGELFF. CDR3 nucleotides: TGTGCCAGCAGTGACTCAGAGACCGGGGAGCTGTTTTTT.

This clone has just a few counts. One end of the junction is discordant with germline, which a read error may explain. CDR3 nucleotide sequence: TGTGCCAGCATTTTACGACTAGCCCGTTATCAGGAGCAGTTCTTC. Its translation: CASILRLARYQEQFF. The chain links TRBV27 to TRBJ2-1, with TRBD2 matching over 7 bases. The CDR3 covers 15 residues. The V gene's germline CDR1 is MNHEY and CDR2 SMNVEV (reference sequence).

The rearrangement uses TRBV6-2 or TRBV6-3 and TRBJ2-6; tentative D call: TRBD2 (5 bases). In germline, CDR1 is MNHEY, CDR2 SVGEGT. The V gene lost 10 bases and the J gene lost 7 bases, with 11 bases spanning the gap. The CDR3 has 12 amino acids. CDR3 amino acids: CATEGGANVLTF. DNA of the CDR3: TGTGCCACCGAGGGTGGTGCCAACGTCCTGACTTTC.

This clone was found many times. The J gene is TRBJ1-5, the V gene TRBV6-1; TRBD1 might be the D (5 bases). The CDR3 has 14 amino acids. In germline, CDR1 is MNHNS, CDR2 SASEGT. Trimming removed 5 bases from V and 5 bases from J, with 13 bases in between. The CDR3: CASSIREMDQPQHF. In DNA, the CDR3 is TGTGCCAGCAGTATCAGGGAGATGGATCAGCCCCAGCATTTT.

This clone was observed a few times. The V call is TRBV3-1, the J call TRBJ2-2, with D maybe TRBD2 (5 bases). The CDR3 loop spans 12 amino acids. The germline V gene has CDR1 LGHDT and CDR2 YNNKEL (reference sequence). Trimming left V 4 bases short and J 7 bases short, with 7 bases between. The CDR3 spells CASSRRYGELFF. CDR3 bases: TGTGCCAGCAGCCGGAGGTACGGGGAGCTGTTTTTT.

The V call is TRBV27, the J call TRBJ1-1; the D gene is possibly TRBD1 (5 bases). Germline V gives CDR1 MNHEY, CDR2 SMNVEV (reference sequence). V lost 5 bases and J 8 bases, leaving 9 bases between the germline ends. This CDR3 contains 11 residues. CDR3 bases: TGTGCCAGCAGTACCGACAGAGAAGCTTTCTTT. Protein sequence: CASSTDREAFF.

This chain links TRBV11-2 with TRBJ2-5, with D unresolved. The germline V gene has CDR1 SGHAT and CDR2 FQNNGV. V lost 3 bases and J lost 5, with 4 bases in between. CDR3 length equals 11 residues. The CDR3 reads CASSFVETQYF. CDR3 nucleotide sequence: TGTGCCAGCAGCTTCGTGGAGACCCAGTACTTC. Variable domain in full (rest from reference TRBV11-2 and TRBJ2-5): EAGVAQSPRYKIIEKRQSVAFWCNPISGHATLYWYQQILGQGPKLLIQFQNNGVVDDSQLPKDRFSAERLKGVDSTLKIQPAKLEDSAVYLCASSFVETQYFGPGTRLLVL.

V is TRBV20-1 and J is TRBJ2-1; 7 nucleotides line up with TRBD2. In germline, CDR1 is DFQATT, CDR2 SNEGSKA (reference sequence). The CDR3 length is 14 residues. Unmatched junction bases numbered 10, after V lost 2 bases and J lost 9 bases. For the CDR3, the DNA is TGCAGTGCTAGACCTTCGACTAGCTCAACTGAGCAGTTCTTC. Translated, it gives CSARPSTSSTEQFF.

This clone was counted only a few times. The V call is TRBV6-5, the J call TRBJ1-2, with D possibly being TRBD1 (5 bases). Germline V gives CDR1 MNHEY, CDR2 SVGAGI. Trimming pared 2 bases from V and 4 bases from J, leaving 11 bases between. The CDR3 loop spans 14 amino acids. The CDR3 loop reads CASSYVQGGYGYTF. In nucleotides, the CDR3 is TGTGCCAGCAGTTACGTGCAGGGTGGCTATGGCTACACCTTC.

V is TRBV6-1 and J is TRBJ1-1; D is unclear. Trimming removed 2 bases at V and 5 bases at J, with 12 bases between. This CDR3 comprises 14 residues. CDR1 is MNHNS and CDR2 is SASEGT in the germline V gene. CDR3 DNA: TGTGCCAGCAGTGAAAGTGGGGAGGTTACTGAAGCTTTCTTT. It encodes CASSESGEVTEAFF.

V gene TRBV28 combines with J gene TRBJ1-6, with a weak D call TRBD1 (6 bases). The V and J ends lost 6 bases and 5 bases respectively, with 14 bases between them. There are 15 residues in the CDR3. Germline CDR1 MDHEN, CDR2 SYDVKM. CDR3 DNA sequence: TGTGCCAGCAGCACCGGACAGATTAATAATTCACCCCTCCACTTT. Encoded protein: CASSTGQINNSPLHF.

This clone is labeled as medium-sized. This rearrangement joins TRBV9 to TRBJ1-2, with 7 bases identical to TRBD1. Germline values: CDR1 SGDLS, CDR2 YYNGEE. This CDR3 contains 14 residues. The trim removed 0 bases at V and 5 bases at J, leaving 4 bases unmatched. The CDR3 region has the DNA TGTGCCAGCAGCGTAGTTCCAGGGGGGTATGGCTACACCTTC. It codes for CASSVVPGGYGYTF. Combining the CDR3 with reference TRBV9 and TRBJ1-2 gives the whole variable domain DSGVTQTPKHLITATGQRVTLRCSPRSGDLSVYWYQQSLDQGLQFLIQYYNGEERAKGNILERFSAQQFPDLHSELNLSSLELGDSALYFCASSVVPGGYGYTFGSGTRLTVV.

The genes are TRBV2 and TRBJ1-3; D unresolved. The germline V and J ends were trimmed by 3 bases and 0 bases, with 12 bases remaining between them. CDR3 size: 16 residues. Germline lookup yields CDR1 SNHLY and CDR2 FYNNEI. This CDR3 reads CASSEYGGHSGNTIYF. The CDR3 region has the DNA TGTGCCAGCAGTGAGTACGGAGGGCACTCTGGAAACACCATATATTTT.